The present T cell receptor (beta chain) was sequenced within a study of Ad26.COV2.S vaccination and SARS-CoV-2 variants. Profiled with immunoSEQ multiplex PCR; TCRdb holds only in-frame clones, not every one. The table records a few hundred thousand clones, around 88% of them present only once. The CDR3 has 16 amino acids. Germline assignment: CDR1 SGHTS and CDR2 YDEGEE. Between the trimmed V and J ends, which lost 4 bases and 0 bases, there was a span of 16 bases. Treatment indicated: roughly 20 received Ad26.COV2.S at low or high dose, single or two shots; a few received placebo; per-sample allocation not given. Collection of the samples took place on day 63 after the first injection of vaccine or placebo. Boston supplied an adult donor aged 18-55 years. As its vector, the vaccine had Ad26, which expressed Wuhan-strain SARS-CoV-2 spike.

The sequence derives from a person aged 18-60 years who received the Ad26.COV2.S COVID-19 vaccine or a placebo. The chain has TRBV5-8 and TRBJ1-1; D is undetermined. Sequences were derived from peripheral blood, sampled in a trial of Ad26.COV2.S vaccine versus placebo. Here the CDR3 reads CASSERGRLMNTEAFF. DNA of the CDR3: TGTGCCAGCAGCGAGCGCGGACGTTTGATGAACACTGAAGCTTTCTTT. Full variable domain (rest looked up from reference TRBV5-8 and TRBJ1-1): EAGVTQSPTHLIKTRGQQATLRCSPISGHTSVYWYQQALGLGLQFLLWYDEGEERNRGNFPPRFSGRQFPNYSSELNVNALELEDSALYLCASSERGRLMNTEAFFGQGTRLTVV.